The rows below give T cell receptor beta chains drawn from one sample of a study of blood T cell repertoires in COVID-19. Only in-frame clones appear in the TCRdb table, and some are missing; sequencing was by immunoSEQ multiplex PCR. Of 140,000 or so clones listed, about 79% are singletons. The sequenced sample was PBMCs or T cells enriched from blood (not recorded which). Receptors were obtained from a man over 45 who had recovered from COVID-19. Both conserved end residues are part of each CDR3. Fields, in order: J gene, V gene, clone size, D gene, CDR3 DNA, CDR3 protein. The D gene is left open where the match is weak. Rows may omit the clone size; those that give it use once, few, many or a size class.

TRBJ1-2 | TRBV5-1 | . | TRBD1 | TGCGCCAGCAGCGGAACCAGGGGGCTGTTCGATGGCTACACCTTC | CASSGTRGLFDGYTF
TRBJ2-1 | TRBV6-5 | . | TRBD1 | TGTGCCAGCTTACGAGACAGGGTTAGCAATGAGCAGTTCTTC | CASLRDRVSNEQFF
TRBJ2-7 | TRBV7-9 | . | TRBD1 | TGTGCCAGCAGCTTAGACCCTGGACAGGGGACCCACGAGCAGTACTTC | CASSLDPGQGTHEQYF
TRBJ1-2 | TRBV7-2 | few | . | TGTGCCAGCAGCCCATTGCAGGGGCGCATTGGCTACACCTTC | CASSPLQGRIGYTF
TRBJ1-2 | TRBV13 | . | TRBD1 | TGTGCCAGCAGCCCTAGGGACAGGATATACTATGGCTACACCTTC | CASSPRDRIYYGYTF
TRBJ2-7 | TRBV7-3 | . | TRBD2 | TGTGCCAGCAGCTTAATGCCTAGCGGGGGGGACGAGCAGTACTTC | CASSLMPSGGDEQYF
TRBJ2-3 | TRBV27 | . | . | TGTGCCAGCACCCTTACTGTCGTCATTAGCACAGATACGCAGTATTTT | CASTLTVVISTDTQYF
TRBJ1-2 | TRBV28 | once | . | TGTGCCAGCAGAAATAGGGGCTTTTCTAACTATGGCTACACCTTC | CASRNRGFSNYGYTF
TRBJ2-3 | TRBV18 | . | TRBD2 | TGTGCCAGCTCACCATCCGGGGGGGGCACAGATACGCAGTATTTT | CASSPSGGGTDTQYF
TRBJ2-7 | TRBV23-1 | . | TRBD2 | TGCGCCAGCAGTCAATGGGCAGGGAGGGTTCCCTACGAGCAGTACTTC | CASSQWAGRVPYEQYF
TRBJ1-1 | TRBV3-1/TRBV3-2 | . | . | TGTGCCAGCAGCCAAGTACTCGGGGGGGCAGGCACTGAAGCTTTCTTT | CASSQVLGGAGTEAFF
TRBJ2-5 | TRBV30 | . | TRBD1 | TGTGCCTGGAGCAGGGGGCAGCAAGAGACCCAGTACTTC | CAWSRGQQETQYF
TRBJ2-1 | TRBV27 | . | TRBD2 | TGTGCCAGCAGTTTCCTAACTAGCGGGGGGGACAATGAGCAGTTCTTC | CASSFLTSGGDNEQFF
TRBJ1-5 | TRBV3-1/TRBV3-2 | . | . | TGTGCCAGCAGCCATCATACAGGTAGCAATCAGCCCCAGCATTTT | CASSHHTGSNQPQHF
TRBJ2-5 | TRBV5-1 | . | TRBD1 | TGCGCCAGCAGCGCAACCGGGACAGGGTTTACCCAAGAGACCCAGTACTTC | CASSATGTGFTQETQYF
TRBJ1-3 | TRBV23-1 | . | TRBD1 | TGCGCCAGCAGTCAATACGACACAGGGGGGGCCTCTGGAAACACCATATATTTT | CASSQYDTGGASGNTIYF
TRBJ2-6 | TRBV3-1/TRBV3-2 | . | TRBD2 | TGTGCCAGCAGCGACCCGGGACTAGCGGGGACTGGGGCCAACGTCCTGACTTTC | CASSDPGLAGTGANVLTF
TRBJ1-2 | TRBV10-3 | . | TRBD1 | TGTGCCATCAAGGCCGGGGACAGGTGGGACCTAGGACCCGGTGGCTACACCTTC | CAIKAGDRWDLGPGGYTF
TRBJ1-3 | TRBV5-1 | . | . | TGCGCCAGCAGCCCCCGGACAGACGGAAACACCATATATTTT | CASSPRTDGNTIYF
TRBJ1-5 | TRBV28 | . | TRBD1 | TGTGCCAGCAGTTTACTTACGACAGGGATGAGACAGCCCCAGCATTTT | CASSLLTTGMRQPQHF
TRBJ1-4 | TRBV7-8 | once | . | TGTGCCAGCAGCCCCTACAGGTTGGGTAATGAAAAACTGTTTTTT | CASSPYRLGNEKLFF
TRBJ2-7 | TRBV6-5 | . | . | TGTGCCAGCAGTCCTTACTACGAGCAGTACTTC | CASSPYYEQYF
TRBJ2-7 | TRBV6-1 | . | TRBD1 | TGTGCCAGCAGGGAAACCACGACAGGGAGAAACAACGAGCAGTACTTC | CASRETTTGRNNEQYF
TRBJ2-1 | TRBV6-1 | . | . | TGTGCCAGCAGTGAGGACTACCCGCAGTTCTTC | CASSEDYPQFF